This T cell receptor beta chain was obtained from a study of blood T cell repertoires in COVID-19. Study-level information: COVID-19 samples, acute and convalescent, were from the United States, Italy and Spain. From T cells, B-cell-depleted T cells, or PBMCs came the material, which was cDNA or gDNA.

V lost 8 bases and J 9 bases, leaving 14 bases between the germline ends. CDR3 length: 12 amino acids. Germline CDR1 reads LGHDT; CDR2 reads YNNKEL (reference sequence). In the authors' methods: Amplification with reference gene primers provided the estimates of nucleated cell counts. Method: immunoSEQ multiplex PCR; TCRdb's copy keeps in-frame clones and lacks some. The DNA was the basis for D and trimming; V, J and clone size are from that table. The table records about 250,000 clones, roughly 83% of them present only once. The sample consisted of peripheral blood. The source of this sequence is a man older than 75 with acute or convalescent COVID-19. The chain uses TRBV3-1 (or the pseudogene TRBV3-2) and TRBJ2-1; possible D gene TRBD1, 5 bases. CDR3 DNA: TGTGCCAGCCGGTGGAATAGGGGTGAGCAGTTCTTC. It yields the protein CASRWNRGEQFF.